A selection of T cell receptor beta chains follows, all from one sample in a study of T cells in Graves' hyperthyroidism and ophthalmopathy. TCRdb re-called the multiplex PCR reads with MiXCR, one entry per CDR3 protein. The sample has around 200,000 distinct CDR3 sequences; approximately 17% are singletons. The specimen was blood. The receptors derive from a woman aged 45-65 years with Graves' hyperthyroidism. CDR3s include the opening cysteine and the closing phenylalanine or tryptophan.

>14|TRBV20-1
CSAREAGGGQPQHF
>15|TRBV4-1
CASSQEGRNNQPQHF
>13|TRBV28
CASEVGSGNTIYF
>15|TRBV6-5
CASSYEGQLNTEAFF
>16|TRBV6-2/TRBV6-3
CASRHGTSGFQETQYF
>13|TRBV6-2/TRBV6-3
CASTGQGAGELFF
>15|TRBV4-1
CASSQGEGSATEAFF
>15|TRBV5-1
CASRVIAGPADTQYF
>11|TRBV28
CASSPDREAFF
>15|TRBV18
CASSLGQGPTDTQYF
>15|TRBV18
CASSPPNKIGETQYF
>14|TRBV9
CASSVDDRVYGYTF
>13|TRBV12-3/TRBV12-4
CASSFGLSYEQYF
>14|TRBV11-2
CASSLDHLSTEAFF
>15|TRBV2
CASSSQLPSTDTQYF
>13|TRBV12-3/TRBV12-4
CASSFHVSNGYTF
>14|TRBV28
CAIQLHPTMSPQHF
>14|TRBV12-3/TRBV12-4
CASSLDRVGEKLFF
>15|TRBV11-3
CASSLQGLPNQPQHF
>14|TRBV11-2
CASSPAGGAGTQYF
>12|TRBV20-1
CSARDQGQPQHF
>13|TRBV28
CASTPVSNQPQHF
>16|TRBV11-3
CASSSQRTGVLGELFF
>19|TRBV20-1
CSARAYTSGGTSTTDTQYF
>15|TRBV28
CASSYRGPNTGELFF
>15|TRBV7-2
CASSLEGRPYYEQYF
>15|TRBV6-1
CASSPDRGRPGELFF
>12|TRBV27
CASSYGQGKQYF
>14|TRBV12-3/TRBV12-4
CASTPLAGGRAQYF
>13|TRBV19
CASRPKSNQPQHF
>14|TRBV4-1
CASSRADPSGTQYF
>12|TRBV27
CASRGVSSEQYF
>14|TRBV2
CASSGQGGGNEQFF
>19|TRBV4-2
CASSQVSLAGGPSSDTQYF
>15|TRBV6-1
CASSSDRALTDTQYF
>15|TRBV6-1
CASRPQGAGTGELFF
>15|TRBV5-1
CASSLTGSSYNEQFF
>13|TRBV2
CATRDRDFAGYTF
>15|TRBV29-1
CSVWGLAEITDTQYF
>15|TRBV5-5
CASSLARGRQETQYF
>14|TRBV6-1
CASSNSGTSWRLFF
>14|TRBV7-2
CASSPGGVSTEAFF
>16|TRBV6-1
CASSEAFSSGANVLTF
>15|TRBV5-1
CASSLEGRGSDGYTF
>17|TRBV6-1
CASRGSDLREPGNTIYF
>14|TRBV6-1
CASSASGGEQPQHF
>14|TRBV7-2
CASSFITQGEKLFF